These 18 T cell receptor beta chains were all obtained from the same sample, sequenced in a study of T cell repertoires in cytomegalovirus infection. What these receptors recognize is not known. One entry per CDR3 protein results from TCRdb running MiXCR on the reads. Counted here are roughly 110,000 distinct CDR3 sequences, under 35% occurring once; the ten biggest clones make up around two fifths. The specimen was CD8+ T cells from cultured PBMCs, collected from culture after CMV antigen stimulation. All receptors come from a human donor in good health (CMV status not recorded). Some clones in this sample may be carry-over from other donors' samples.

On this clonotype itself: Possible read error: a much larger clone is one base away. The CDR3 DNA sequence: TGTGCCAGCAGCATAGCTCCAGGCCCTTACGAGCAGTACTTC. It translates to CASSIAPGPYEQYF. This sequence joins TRBV7-2 and TRBJ2-7; D gene ambiguous. The CDR3 is 14 amino acids. Germline V CDR1 and CDR2: SGHTA, FQGNSA.

This clonotype has ten or more counts. The chain links TRBV7-2 to TRBJ2-3, with no clear D. From germline, CDR1 is SGHTA and CDR2 FQGNSA. Trimming removed 0 bases from V and 2 bases from J, with 9 bases in between. The CDR3 length is 15 residues. The CDR3 region is CASSLAALVTDTQYF. Written as DNA, the CDR3 is TGTGCCAGCAGCTTAGCGGCACTCGTCACAGATACGCAGTATTTT.

This clonotype was seen only once. V and J are TRBV7-8 and TRBJ2-5; D remains ambiguous. The CDR3 is 10 amino acids. The germline CDR1 and CDR2 sequences are SGHVS and FQNEAQ. Trimming left V 8 bases short and J 4 bases short, with 5 bases between. The CDR3 region has the DNA TGTGCCAGCGGTATAGAGACCCAGTACTTC. Translated: CASGIETQYF.

In its sample, this clonotype was seen a few times. The gene calls are TRBV6-6 and TRBJ2-2; 14 bases line up with TRBD2. This CDR3 region has 17 residues. Germline loops: CDR1 MNHNY, CDR2 SVGAGI (reference sequence). After removal of 5 bases from V and 7 bases from J, the junction contained 9 bases not matched to a gene. The CDR3 sequence: CASSPGLAGGKNGELFF. CDR3 in DNA: TGTGCCAGCAGTCCTGGACTAGCGGGAGGAAAAAACGGGGAGCTGTTTTTT.

This rearrangement joins TRBV10-3 to TRBJ1-4, with TRBD1 identical over 7 bases. From germline, CDR1 is ENHRY and CDR2 SYGVKD. V gave up 6 bases and J gave up 5 bases; unmatched junction bases: 9. This CDR3 has 15 residues. The CDR3 here is CAISEDRWGNEKLFF. DNA for the CDR3: TGTGCCATCAGCGAGGACAGGTGGGGCAATGAAAAACTGTTTTTT.

As to this clonotype: One end of the junction is discordant with germline, which a read error may explain. This chain uses TRBV7-7 with TRBJ2-2; 11 bases fit TRBD2. Germline assignment: CDR1 SSHAT and CDR2 FNYEAQ (reference sequence). This CDR3 is built from 15 residues. CDR3 nucleotide sequence: TGTGCTAGCAGCGCGCTAGCGGGGGGAGACGGGGAGCTGTTTTTT. Translated: CASSALAGGDGELFF.

This clonotype was seen more than once but under ten times. This rearrangement joins TRBV28 to TRBJ1-6, with D maybe TRBD1 (6 bases). Germline V gene data show CDR1 as MDHEN and CDR2 as SYDVKM. The CDR3 runs to 15 residues. V lost 6 bases and J 4 bases, leaving 13 bases between the germline ends. The CDR3 DNA reads TGTGCCAGCAGGGAACAGGGTAGATATAATTCACCCCTCCACTTT. Translating gives CASREQGRYNSPLHF.

The table lists this clonotype with a few counts. The V gene is TRBV5-1, the J gene TRBJ1-4, with 11 bases lining up with TRBD1. The CDR3 length is 15 residues. J gave up 6 bases and V 4 bases, and 5 bases lay outside the gene matches. Germline V gene lookup returns CDR1 SGHRS and CDR2 YFSETQ. The CDR3 is CASSAGQGADEKLFF. The CDR3 region has the DNA TGCGCCAGCAGCGCCGGACAGGGGGCAGATGAAAAACTGTTTTTT.

This clonotype has ten or more counts. V is TRBV7-2 and J is TRBJ2-7; the D is unclear. Trimming pared 2 bases from V and 0 bases from J, leaving 11 bases between. Germline V gives CDR1 SGHTA, CDR2 FQGNSA. The CDR3 is 15 residues long. The CDR3 spells CASSLSLGSSYEQYF. The DNA of the CDR3 is TGTGCCAGCAGCTTATCGCTCGGAAGCTCCTACGAGCAGTACTTC.

V and J are TRBV27 and TRBJ2-1; 8 positions agree with TRBD1. J lost 7 bases, V lost 5 bases, and 7 bases had no gene match. CDR1 and CDR2 from the germline V gene are MNHEY and SMNVEV (reference sequence). The CDR3 is made up of 14 amino acids. The CDR3 nucleotides read TGTGCCAGCAGTCTCGGGACAGGTCCGAATGAGCAGTTCTTC. Its translation: CASSLGTGPNEQFF.

Many counts were recorded for this clonotype. V and J are TRBV2 and TRBJ2-1; 7 bases map to TRBD1. The CDR3 has 17 amino acids. Germline V gene data show CDR1 as SNHLY and CDR2 as FYNNEI. V gave up 4 bases and J gave up 0 bases; unmatched junction bases: 9. The CDR3 protein is CASSGPGTVLSYNEQFF. CDR3 DNA sequence: TGTGCCAGCAGTGGCCCCGGGACAGTTCTCTCCTACAATGAGCAGTTCTTC.

This chain connects TRBV24-1 to TRBJ2-2; tentative D call: TRBD1 (5 bases). This CDR3 comprises 15 residues. Germline CDR1 reads KGHDR; CDR2 reads SFDVKD. The V gene lost 6 bases and the J gene lost 1 base, with 11 bases spanning the gap. CDR3 loop: CATSPADRNTGELFF. The DNA of the CDR3 is TGTGCCACCAGTCCCGCTGACAGGAACACCGGGGAGCTGTTTTTT.

This CDR3 is CASSLATEMLETQYF. CDR3 coding DNA: TGTGCCAGCAGCTTAGCGACAGAAATGTTGGAGACCCAGTACTTC. The genes are TRBV7-6 and TRBJ2-5; possible D gene TRBD1, 5 bases. Trimming cost V 0 bases and J 5 bases, with 13 bases left between them. Germline V gene lookup returns CDR1 SGHVS and CDR2 FNYEAQ. The CDR3 contains 15 residues.

The chain is built from TRBV6-2 or TRBV6-3 and TRBJ1-1, with 9 positions matching TRBD1. Looked up from germline, CDR1 is MNHEY and CDR2 is SVGEGT. J was trimmed by 3 bases and V by 6 bases; bases with no gene match: 5. This CDR3 has 14 residues. CDR3 region: CASRITGGYTEAFF. CDR3 DNA sequence: TGTGCCAGCAGGATCACAGGGGGCTACACTGAAGCTTTCTTT.

The rearrangement joins TRBV11-2 to TRBJ2-7; D is uncertain. V was trimmed by 1 base and J by 1 base, leaving 11 bases between them. The CDR3 is made up of 15 amino acids. Germline V lookup: CDR1 SGHAT, CDR2 FQNNGV. The CDR3 DNA reads as TGTGCCAGCAGCTTAGGGCAAGTTAGGTCCTACGAGCAGTACTTC. It translates to CASSLGQVRSYEQYF.

This sequence joins TRBV6-5 and TRBJ2-2, with a tentative D call TRBD1 (5 bases). Per the germline V gene, CDR1 is MNHEY and CDR2 is SVGAGI. The V and J ends lost 2 bases and 4 bases respectively, with 5 bases between them. The CDR3 extends over 13 amino acids. The DNA of the CDR3 is TGTGCCAGCAGTTACGGGGCCACCGGGGAGCTGTTTTTT. This translates into CASSYGATGELFF.

This clonotype was seen a few times. The chain couples TRBV6-6 to TRBJ1-1; 7 bases line up with TRBD1. The CDR3 has 15 amino acids. Germline values: CDR1 MNHNY, CDR2 SVGAGI (reference sequence). The V gene end was trimmed by 0 bases and the J gene end by 2 bases; junction bases not matched to a gene: 3. The CDR3 region has the DNA TGTGCCAGCAGTTACTCGAGGGGGCATAACACTGAAGCTTTCTTT. This encodes CASSYSRGHNTEAFF.

This clonotype has ten or more counts. The chain has TRBV27 and TRBJ1-5; D gene unclear. Between the trimmed V and J ends, which lost 11 bases and 5 bases, there was a span of 16 bases. Germline V lookup: CDR1 MNHEY, CDR2 SMNVEV (reference sequence). The CDR3 contains 13 residues. The CDR3 DNA reads as TGTGCCGCGTGGCGGCCTCCTCATCAGCCCCAGCATTTT. Its translation is CAAWRPPHQPQHF.